Listed here are 23 T cell receptor beta chains from one sample, sequenced in a study of control samples from healthy donors and cancer patients. Profiling relied on immunoSEQ multiplex PCR, and the TCRdb table lists in-frame clones only, not all of them. The sample holds more than 45,000 clones; roughly 90% are singletons and the top ten take roughly 0.9%. The sequenced sample was PBMCs. These receptors were obtained from a man younger than 45 with colorectal cancer.

The rearrangement uses TRBV7-2 and TRBJ2-5, with TRBD2 matching 15 bases. Germline V gene data show CDR1 as SGHTA and CDR2 as FQGNSA. J was trimmed by 4 bases and V by 8 bases; bases with no gene match: 5. CDR3 size: 15 residues. The CDR3 DNA sequence: TGTGCCAGCGGTGGACTAGCGGGGGGGCCAGAGACCCAGTACTTC. Its protein is CASGGLAGGPETQYF.

The CDR3 DNA reads TGTGCCAGCAGTCAAAACACCGGGGAGCTGTTTTTT. Protein sequence: CASSQNTGELFF. This chain joins TRBV12-3 or TRBV12-4 and TRBJ2-2, with D unclear. V was trimmed by 5 bases and J by 2 bases, leaving 3 bases between them. The CDR3 runs to 12 residues.

The genes are TRBV29-1 and TRBJ2-2; D might be TRBD2 (5 bases). CDR3 length equals 14 residues. V lost 5 bases to trimming and J lost 0 bases, with 10 bases between them. CDR1 is SQVTM and CDR2 is ANQGSEA in the germline V gene. In DNA, the CDR3 is TGCAGCGTTCGGGATCCAGCGAACACCGGGGAGCTGTTTTTT. Protein product: CSVRDPANTGELFF.

CDR3 sequence: CASSLVTGANVLTF. The CDR3 bases are TGTGCCAGCAGCTTAGTAACTGGGGCCAACGTCCTGACTTTC. V gene TRBV7-9 combines with J gene TRBJ2-6; no reliable D call. CDR1 and CDR2 from the germline V gene are SEHNR and FQNEAQ (reference sequence). This CDR3 is built from 14 residues. V shed 1 base and J shed 2 bases, with 3 bases lying between them.

This CDR3 reads CASSQDSGVNTEAFF. The CDR3 DNA reads TGCGCCAGCAGCCAAGATTCAGGGGTAAACACTGAAGCTTTCTTT. The chain joins TRBV4-3 to TRBJ1-1; tentative D call: TRBD1 (6 bases). The CDR3 is 15 residues long. Germline V gene sequence: CDR1 LGHNA, CDR2 YSLEER. V was trimmed by 0 bases and J by 2 bases, leaving 10 bases between them.

The CDR3 reads CASSYSIGQGTRSYEQYV. CDR3 in DNA: TGTGCCAGCAGTTACTCGATTGGGCAGGGAACAAGGTCCTACGAGCAGTACGTC. The chain employs TRBV6-2 or TRBV6-3 and TRBJ2-7; possible D gene TRBD1, 5 bases. This CDR3 has 18 residues. The V end lost 0 bases, the J end lost 1 base, and 19 bases lay between the germline ends. Germline loops: CDR1 MNHEY, CDR2 SVGEGT.

V is TRBV5-1 and J is TRBJ1-1; D gene unclear. This CDR3 has 14 residues. V lost 6 bases, J lost 5 bases, and 17 bases lay in between. Germline V CDR1 and CDR2: SGHRS, YFSETQ. The CDR3: CASTSREGWTEAFF. The CDR3 DNA reads TGCGCCAGCACCTCCCGAGAGGGATGGACTGAAGCTTTCTTT.

This clone showed up just a few times. This sequence joins TRBV5-5 and TRBJ2-3, with a possible D match to TRBD2 (6 bases). Germline V CDR1 and CDR2: SGHKS, YYEKEE (reference sequence). This CDR3 is 16 amino acids long. The V end lost 0 bases, the J end lost 1 base, and 12 bases lay between the germline ends. This chain's CDR3 is CASSLGGGRGTDTQYF. DNA of the CDR3: TGTGCCAGCAGCTTGGGGGGAGGCAGGGGCACAGATACGCAGTATTTT.

The chain couples TRBV2 to TRBJ2-5; D ambiguous. V lost 5 bases and J 5 bases, leaving 9 bases between the germline ends. Germline values: CDR1 SNHLY, CDR2 FYNNEI. The CDR3 consists of 12 residues. The CDR3 is CASSYRWETQYF. The CDR3 coding sequence is TGTGCCAGCAGTTATAGATGGGAGACCCAGTACTTC. Supplemented by reference TRBV2 and TRBJ2-5, the full variable domain reads EPEVTQTPSHQVTQMGQEVILRCVPISNHLYFYWYRQILGQKVEFLVSFYNNEISEKSEIFDDQFSVERPDGSNFTLKIRSTKLEDSAMYFCASSYRWETQYFGPGTRLLVL.

This rearrangement joins TRBV19 to TRBJ1-1, with D maybe TRBD1 (6 bases). Germline-derived CDR1 and CDR2 are LNHDA and SQIVND (reference sequence). There are 14 residues in the CDR3. Trimming pared 6 bases from V and 0 bases from J, leaving 11 bases between. In DNA form, the CDR3 reads TGTGCCAGTAGCCCGGACAGAATGAACACTGAAGCTTTCTTT. Protein product: CASSPDRMNTEAFF.

In this sample, this clone turned up once. The genes are TRBV14 and TRBJ1-4; D gene ambiguous. Trimming removed 4 bases at V and 5 bases at J, with 20 bases between. This CDR3 region has 17 residues. The germline V gene encodes CDR1 SGHDN and CDR2 FVKESK. DNA of the CDR3: TGTGCCAGCAGCCCTGTAGCCCGGTTAGACGGAAATGAAAAACTGTTTTTT. It codes for CASSPVARLDGNEKLFF.

The V gene is TRBV2, the J gene TRBJ1-1; D might be TRBD1 (5 bases). The CDR3 sequence is 15 residues long. The V end lost 8 bases, the J end lost 1 base, and 17 bases lay between the germline ends. CDR1 SNHLY and CDR2 FYNNEI come from the germline V gene. The CDR3 loop reads CASLGVRDTNTEAFF. DNA of the CDR3: TGTGCCAGCCTGGGGGTCAGGGATACGAACACTGAAGCTTTCTTT.

As regards this clone: Sequence at one end of the junction differs from germline and may be a read error. This chain links TRBV6-2 or TRBV6-3 with TRBJ2-7; unclear D gene. CDR1 and CDR2 from the germline V gene are MNHEY and SVGEGT. The CDR3 sequence is 12 residues long. CDR3 bases: TGTGCCAGCAGTTCGCCTTGGGCCACTCAGGTTTTC. Its protein is CASSSPWATQVF.

The J gene is TRBJ1-2, the V gene TRBV30; D is ambiguous. The CDR3 is 13 residues long. V lost 3 bases and J 1 base, leaving 9 bases between the germline ends. Germline V gives CDR1 GTSNPN, CDR2 SVGIG (reference sequence). The DNA of the CDR3 is TGTGCCTGGAGCTTGGACCATAACTATGGCTACACCTTC. Translation gives CAWSLDHNYGYTF.

The chain links TRBV7-2 to TRBJ1-2; TRBD1 matches at 7 bases. Germline-derived CDR1 and CDR2 are SGHTA and FQGNSA. The CDR3 covers 15 residues. V lost 1 base, J lost 7 bases, and 9 bases stayed unmatched. The CDR3 coding sequence is TGTGCCAGCAGCTTAGTGAGGGTACAGGGGACTGGCTACACCTTC. Residues: CASSLVRVQGTGYTF.

This chain joins TRBV5-4 and TRBJ1-1, with no clear D. V lost 0 bases and J lost 5, with 14 bases in between. Per germline, CDR1 SGHNT and CDR2 YYREEE (reference sequence). The CDR3 is 15 amino acids. The DNA of the CDR3 is TGTGCCAGCAGCTTGGGAAACTACCGGGGAACTGAAGCTTTCTTT. Its protein is CASSLGNYRGTEAFF.

This chain joins TRBV18 and TRBJ1-2; possible D gene TRBD1, 5 bases. The V gene lost 2 bases and the J gene lost 1 base, with 17 bases spanning the gap. The CDR3 runs 17 residues. From germline, CDR1 is KGHSH and CDR2 LQKENI. CDR3 region: CASSPGRQGRFNYGYTF. The CDR3 DNA is TGTGCCAGCTCACCAGGGAGGCAGGGCCGCTTTAACTATGGCTACACCTTC.

In nucleotides, the CDR3 is TGTGCCAGCAGCTTGTACAGGGACACTGAAGCTTTCTTT. Protein sequence: CASSLYRDTEAFF. This rearrangement joins TRBV11-2 to TRBJ1-1; tentatively, D is TRBD1 (6 bases). V was pared by 3 bases and J by 3 bases, with 8 bases between. Germline values: CDR1 SGHAT, CDR2 FQNNGV. The CDR3 has 13 residues.

The J gene is TRBJ2-3, the V gene TRBV7-2; D ambiguous. The CDR3 runs 13 residues. The germline V gene encodes CDR1 SGHTA and CDR2 FQGNSA. Trimming removed 5 bases at V and 2 bases at J, with 8 bases between. The CDR3 sequence is CASSTEFTDTQYF. The DNA for the CDR3 is TGTGCCAGCAGCACGGAATTCACAGATACGCAGTATTTT.

This chain joins TRBV5-6 and TRBJ1-1; D might be TRBD1 (5 bases). Germline V CDR1 and CDR2: SGHDT, YYEEEE. This CDR3 is built from 16 residues. Trimming took off 3 bases at V and 4 bases at J, with 19 bases between the two ends. The DNA of the CDR3 is TGTGCCAGCAGCTCCCCGGGTGGGGCCGGCGTCACTGAAGCTTTCTTT. Protein: CASSSPGGAGVTEAFF.

The genes are TRBV19 and TRBJ1-2; TRBD1 matches at 8 bases. There are 14 residues in the CDR3. Germline V gene lookup returns CDR1 LNHDA and CDR2 SQIVND (reference sequence). J lost 8 bases, V lost 1 base, and 6 bases had no gene match. CDR3: CASSIAQDRVGYTF. The CDR3 bases are TGTGCCAGTAGTATAGCCCAGGACAGGGTCGGCTACACCTTC.

This chain joins TRBV6-2 or TRBV6-3 and TRBJ2-7; D tentatively fits TRBD1 or TRBD2 (5 bases each). Germline assignment: CDR1 MNHEY and CDR2 SVGEGT. Trimming pared 6 bases from V and 7 bases from J, leaving 16 bases between. The CDR3 has 13 amino acids. CDR3 in DNA: TGTGCCAGCAGCTGGGACCTAAAACCTGAGCAGTACTTC. Translating it yields CASSWDLKPEQYF.

The chain uses TRBV5-4 and TRBJ1-1; D uncertain. The CDR3 has 14 amino acids. Trimming cost V 1 base and J 0 bases, with 7 bases left between them. CDR1 and CDR2 (germline): SGHNT, YYREEE (reference sequence). In DNA form, the CDR3 reads TGTGCCAGCAGCTTGACTGCTGTGAACACTGAAGCTTTCTTT. It codes for CASSLTAVNTEAFF.